One T cell receptor beta chain is described in this entry. The target antigen is unknown. This sample was taken from a study of shared clonotypes between healthy human individuals. Study-wide context: Two female and three male donors aged 18 to 49 were enrolled. Per-donor plates numbered three CD4 naive, three CD4 memory, two CD8 naive and one CD8 memory. General study points: Clonotypes shared by all four donors outscored non-shared clonotypes in generation probability.

The germline V gene has CDR1 KGHSY and CDR2 FQNENV. Trimming pared 3 bases from V and 5 bases from J, leaving 13 bases between. The CDR3 contains 14 residues. Using immunoSEQ multiplex PCR, the repertoire was profiled, and TCRdb retains in-frame clones only, with some absent. The data hold over a million clones, with around 74% observed a single time. V and J are TRBV16 and TRBJ1-1; TRBD1 might be the D (6 bases). The receptor was derived from a young man in good health. The sequenced material came from memory CD4+ T cells sorted from blood. The subset denotes: CD45RA-negative fraction. The CDR3 DNA reads as TGTGCCAGCAGCCATCAGGGGTATGGTACTGAAGCTTTCTTT. Its translation: CASSHQGYGTEAFF.